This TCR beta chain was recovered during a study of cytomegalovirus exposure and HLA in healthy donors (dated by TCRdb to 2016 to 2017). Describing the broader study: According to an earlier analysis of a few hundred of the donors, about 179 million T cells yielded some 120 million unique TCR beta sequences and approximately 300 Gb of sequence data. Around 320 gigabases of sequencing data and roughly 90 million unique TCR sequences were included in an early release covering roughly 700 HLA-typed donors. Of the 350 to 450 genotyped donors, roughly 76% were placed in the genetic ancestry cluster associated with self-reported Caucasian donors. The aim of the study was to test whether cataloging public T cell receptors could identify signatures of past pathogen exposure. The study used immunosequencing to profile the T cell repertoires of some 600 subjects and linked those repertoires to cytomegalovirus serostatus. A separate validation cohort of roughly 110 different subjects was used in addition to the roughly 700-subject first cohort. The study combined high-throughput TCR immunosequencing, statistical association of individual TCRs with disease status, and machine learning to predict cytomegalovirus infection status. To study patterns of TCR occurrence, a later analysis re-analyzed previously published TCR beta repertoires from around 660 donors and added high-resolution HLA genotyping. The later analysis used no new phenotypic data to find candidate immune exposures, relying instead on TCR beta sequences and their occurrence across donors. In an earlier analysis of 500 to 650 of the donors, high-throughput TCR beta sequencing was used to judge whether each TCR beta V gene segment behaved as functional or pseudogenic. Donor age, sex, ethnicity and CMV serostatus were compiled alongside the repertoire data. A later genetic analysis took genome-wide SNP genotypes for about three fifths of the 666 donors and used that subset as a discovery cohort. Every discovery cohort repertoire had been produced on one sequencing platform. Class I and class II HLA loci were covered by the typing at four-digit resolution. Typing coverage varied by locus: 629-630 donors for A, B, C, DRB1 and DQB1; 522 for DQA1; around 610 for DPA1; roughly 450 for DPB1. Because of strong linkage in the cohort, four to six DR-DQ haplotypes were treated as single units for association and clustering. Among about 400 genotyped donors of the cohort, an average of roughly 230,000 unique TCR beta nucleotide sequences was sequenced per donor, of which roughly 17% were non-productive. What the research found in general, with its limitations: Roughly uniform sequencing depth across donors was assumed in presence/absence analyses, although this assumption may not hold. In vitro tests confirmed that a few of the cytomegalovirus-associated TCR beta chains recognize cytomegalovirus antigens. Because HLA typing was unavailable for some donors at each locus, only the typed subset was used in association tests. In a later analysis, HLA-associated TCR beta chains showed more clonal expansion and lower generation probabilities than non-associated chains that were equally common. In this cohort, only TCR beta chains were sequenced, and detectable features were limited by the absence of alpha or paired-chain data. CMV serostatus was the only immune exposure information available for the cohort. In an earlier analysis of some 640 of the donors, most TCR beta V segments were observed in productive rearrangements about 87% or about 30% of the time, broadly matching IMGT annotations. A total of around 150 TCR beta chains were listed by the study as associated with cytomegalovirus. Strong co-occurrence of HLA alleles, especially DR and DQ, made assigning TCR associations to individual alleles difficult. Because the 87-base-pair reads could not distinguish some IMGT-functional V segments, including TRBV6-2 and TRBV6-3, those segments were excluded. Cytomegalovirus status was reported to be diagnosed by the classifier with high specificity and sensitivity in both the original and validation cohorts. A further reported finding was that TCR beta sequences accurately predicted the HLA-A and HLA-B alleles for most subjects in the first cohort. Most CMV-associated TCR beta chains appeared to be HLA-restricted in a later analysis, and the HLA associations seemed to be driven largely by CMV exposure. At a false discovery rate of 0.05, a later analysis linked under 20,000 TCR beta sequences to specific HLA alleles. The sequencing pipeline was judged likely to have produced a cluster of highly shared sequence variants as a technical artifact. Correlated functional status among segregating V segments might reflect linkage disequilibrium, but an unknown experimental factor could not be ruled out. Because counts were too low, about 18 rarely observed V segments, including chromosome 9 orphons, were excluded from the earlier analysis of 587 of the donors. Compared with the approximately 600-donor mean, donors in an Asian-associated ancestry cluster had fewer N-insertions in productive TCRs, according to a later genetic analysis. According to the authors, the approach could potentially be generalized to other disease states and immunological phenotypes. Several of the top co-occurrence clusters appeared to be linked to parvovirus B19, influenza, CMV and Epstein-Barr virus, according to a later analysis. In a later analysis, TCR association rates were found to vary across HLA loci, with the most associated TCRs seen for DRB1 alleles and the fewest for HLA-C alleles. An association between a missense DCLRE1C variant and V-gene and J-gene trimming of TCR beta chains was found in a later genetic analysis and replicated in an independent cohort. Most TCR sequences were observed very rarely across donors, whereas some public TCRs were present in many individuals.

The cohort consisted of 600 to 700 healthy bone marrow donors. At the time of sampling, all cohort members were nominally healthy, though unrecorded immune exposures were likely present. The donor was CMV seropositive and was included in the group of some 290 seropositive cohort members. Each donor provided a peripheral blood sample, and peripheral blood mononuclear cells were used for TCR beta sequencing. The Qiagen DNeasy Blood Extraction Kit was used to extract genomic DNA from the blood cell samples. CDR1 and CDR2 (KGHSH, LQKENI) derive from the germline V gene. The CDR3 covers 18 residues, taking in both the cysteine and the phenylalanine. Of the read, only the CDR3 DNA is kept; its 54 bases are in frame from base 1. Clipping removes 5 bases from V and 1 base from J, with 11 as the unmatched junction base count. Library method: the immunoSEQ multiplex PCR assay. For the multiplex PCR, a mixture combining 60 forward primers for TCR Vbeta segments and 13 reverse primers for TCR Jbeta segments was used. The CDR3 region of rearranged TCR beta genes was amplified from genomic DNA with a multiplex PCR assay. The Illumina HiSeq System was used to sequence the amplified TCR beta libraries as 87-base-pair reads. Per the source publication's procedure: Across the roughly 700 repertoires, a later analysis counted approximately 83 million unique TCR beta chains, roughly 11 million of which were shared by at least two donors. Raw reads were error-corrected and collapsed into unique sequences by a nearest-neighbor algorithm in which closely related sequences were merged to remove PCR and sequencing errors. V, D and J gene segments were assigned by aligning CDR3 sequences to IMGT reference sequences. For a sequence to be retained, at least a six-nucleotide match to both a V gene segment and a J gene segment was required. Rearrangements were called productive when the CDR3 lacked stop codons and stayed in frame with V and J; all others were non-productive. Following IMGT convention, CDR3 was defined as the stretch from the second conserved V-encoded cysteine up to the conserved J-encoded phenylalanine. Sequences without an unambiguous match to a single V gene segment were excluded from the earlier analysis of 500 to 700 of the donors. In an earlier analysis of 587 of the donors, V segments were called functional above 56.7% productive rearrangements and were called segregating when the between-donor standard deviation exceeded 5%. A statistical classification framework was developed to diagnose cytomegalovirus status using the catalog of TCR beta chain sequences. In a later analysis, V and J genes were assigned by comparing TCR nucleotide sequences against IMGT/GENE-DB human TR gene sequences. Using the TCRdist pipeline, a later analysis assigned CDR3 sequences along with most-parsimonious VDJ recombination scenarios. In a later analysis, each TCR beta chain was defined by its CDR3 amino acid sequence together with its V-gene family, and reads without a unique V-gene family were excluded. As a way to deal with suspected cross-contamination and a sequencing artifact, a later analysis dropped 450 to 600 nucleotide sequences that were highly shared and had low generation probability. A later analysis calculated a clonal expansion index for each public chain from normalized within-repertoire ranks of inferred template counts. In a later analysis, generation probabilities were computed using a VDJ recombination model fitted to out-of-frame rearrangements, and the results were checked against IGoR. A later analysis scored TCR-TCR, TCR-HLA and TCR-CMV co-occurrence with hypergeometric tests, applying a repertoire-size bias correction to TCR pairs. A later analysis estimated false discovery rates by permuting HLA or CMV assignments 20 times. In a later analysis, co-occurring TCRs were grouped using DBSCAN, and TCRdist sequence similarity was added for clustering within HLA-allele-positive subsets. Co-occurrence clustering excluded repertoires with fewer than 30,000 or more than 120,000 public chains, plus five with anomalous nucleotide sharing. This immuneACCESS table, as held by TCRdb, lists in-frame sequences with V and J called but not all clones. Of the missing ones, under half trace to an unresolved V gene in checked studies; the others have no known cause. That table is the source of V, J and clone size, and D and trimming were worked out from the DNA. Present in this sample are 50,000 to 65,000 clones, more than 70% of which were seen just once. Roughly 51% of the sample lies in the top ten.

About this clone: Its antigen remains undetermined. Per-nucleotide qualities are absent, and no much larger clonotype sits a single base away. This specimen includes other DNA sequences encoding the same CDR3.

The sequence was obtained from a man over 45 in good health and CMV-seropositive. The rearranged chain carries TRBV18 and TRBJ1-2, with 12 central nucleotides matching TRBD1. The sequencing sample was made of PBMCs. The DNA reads TGTGCCAGCTCAATAACCGGGACAGGGGGCCGTGTTAACTATGGCTACACCTTC. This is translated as CASSITGTGGRVNYGYTF. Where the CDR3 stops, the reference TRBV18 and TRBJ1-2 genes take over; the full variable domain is NAGVMQNPRHLVRRRGQEARLRCSPMKGHSHVYWYRQLPEEGLKFMVYLQKENIIDESGMPKERFSAEFPKEGPSILRIQQVVRGDSAAYFCASSITGTGGRVNYGYTFGSGTRLTVV.